Below, 20 T cell receptor beta chains from the same sample are listed, as sequenced in a study of blood T cell repertoires in COVID-19. Sequencing used immunoSEQ multiplex PCR; TCRdb keeps in-frame clones, though not all of them. Of a few hundred thousand clones detected, 75% to 90% appear once; the ten largest clones hold around 0.88%. Sequencing was done on a sample of peripheral blood. These receptors originate from a man aged 25 to 40 with acute or convalescent COVID-19.

This clone was recorded only once. J is TRBJ1-6 and V is TRBV5-1; D is unresolved. CDR1 is SGHRS and CDR2 is YFSETQ in the germline V gene. Trimming removed 6 bases from V and 10 bases from J, with 14 bases in between. This CDR3 is 13 amino acids long. As DNA, the CDR3 is TGCGCCAGCACGACGGACTTTCAATCACCCCTCCACTTT. This translates into CASTTDFQSPLHF.

The V gene is TRBV10-1, the J gene TRBJ2-7; D is undetermined. This CDR3 is 14 amino acids long. Germline CDR1 and CDR2: WNHNN and SYGVQD (reference sequence). V was shortened by 0 bases and J by 3 bases, with 9 bases between the two germline ends. In DNA form, the CDR3 reads TGCGCCAGCAGTGAGTCGGCTAGGTTCTACGAGCAGTACTTC. It translates to CASSESARFYEQYF.

The chain combines TRBV3-1 (or the pseudogene TRBV3-2) with TRBJ2-3; D not certain. Trimming left V 1 base short and J 0 bases short, with 11 bases between. The CDR3 runs to 16 residues. In germline, CDR1 is LGHDT, CDR2 YNNKEL (reference sequence). CDR3 protein: CASSQVGVLSTDTQYF. CDR3 coding DNA: TGTGCCAGCAGCCAAGTGGGCGTACTTAGCACAGATACGCAGTATTTT.

This rearrangement joins TRBV21-1 to TRBJ2-1; the table's D gene call, TRBD2, was not cross checked with the DNA. TRBV21-1 is noted as a pseudogene. The CDR3 is 19 amino acids. CDR3 in amino acids: CASSKARGSGRSSYNEQFF. DNA of the CDR3: TGTGCCAGCAGCAAAGCAAGAGGTAGCGGGAGAAGCTCCTACAATGAGCAGTTCTTC.

The chain couples TRBV3-1 (or the pseudogene TRBV3-2) to TRBJ1-1; D remains unclear. The CDR3 consists of 13 residues. Trimming took 0 bases from V and 7 from J, leaving 9 bases between them. Germline V gene data show CDR1 as LGHDT and CDR2 as YNNKEL (reference sequence). CDR3 amino acids: CASSQDRRIEAFF. The CDR3 DNA follows: TGTGCCAGCAGCCAAGATCGGCGGATTGAAGCTTTCTTT.

This clone came up once. The chain has TRBV2 and TRBJ1-4; a possible D gene is TRBD1 (6 bases). Germline loops: CDR1 SNHLY, CDR2 FYNNEI. V was cut by 3 bases and J by 8 bases, with 22 bases left in between. This CDR3 comprises 17 residues. The CDR3 DNA reads as TGTGCCAGCAGTGATAGTGGGACACCTTATTGGAGGGAAAAACTGTTTTTT. Translated, it gives CASSDSGTPYWREKLFF. Filled out from reference TRBV2 and TRBJ1-4, the complete variable domain reads EPEVTQTPSHQVTQMGQEVILRCVPISNHLYFYWYRQILGQKVEFLVSFYNNEISEKSEIFDDQFSVERPDGSNFTLKIRSTKLEDSAMYFCASSDSGTPYWREKLFFGSGTQLSVL.

The chain couples TRBV11-2 to TRBJ1-3; D is unresolved. The ends were cut back, 4 bases at V and 1 base at J, with 14 bases in the middle. The CDR3 runs to 16 residues. Germline V CDR1 and CDR2: SGHAT, FQNNGV. The CDR3 reads CASSSDVGSSGNTIYF. DNA of the CDR3: TGTGCCAGCAGCTCTGACGTTGGGAGTTCTGGAAACACCATATATTTT.

The chain recombines TRBV25-1 with TRBJ1-2, with TRBD1 identical over 9 bases. The CDR3 loop spans 16 amino acids. Germline trimming cut 5 bases from V and 1 base from J; bases unmatched to any gene: 8. Germline CDR1 is MGHDK and CDR2 is SYGVNS. The CDR3 sequence: CASSLSGTGRNYGYTF. The CDR3 DNA sequence: TGTGCCAGCAGTCTTTCCGGGACAGGGCGTAACTATGGCTACACCTTC.

The genes are TRBV18 and TRBJ2-6, with D maybe TRBD2 (5 bases). The CDR3 sequence is 17 residues long. Trimming left V 4 bases short and J 2 bases short, with 15 bases between. The germline gives CDR1 KGHSH, CDR2 LQKENI. The CDR3 reads CASSRIPRVAGANVLTF. As DNA, the CDR3 is TGTGCCAGCTCACGCATCCCGAGGGTAGCTGGGGCCAACGTCCTGACTTTC.

V and J are TRBV14 and TRBJ1-2, with 7 nucleotides matching TRBD1. This CDR3 comprises 13 residues. The ends lost 4 bases at V and 10 bases at J; junction bases unmatched: 9. Germline-derived CDR1 and CDR2 are SGHDN and FVKESK. The CDR3 DNA sequence: TGTGCCAGCAGCCCCCGACAGGGTTCACACTACACCTTC. This encodes CASSPRQGSHYTF.

CDR3 bases: TGTGCCAGCAGGCGGGAGAACACCGGGGAGCTGTTTTTT. It yields the protein CASRRENTGELFF. The rearrangement uses TRBV7-3 and TRBJ2-2, with a weak D call TRBD2 (6 bases). Germline CDR1 and CDR2: SGHTA and FQGTGA. This CDR3 has 13 residues. Trimming removed 6 bases from V and 1 base from J, with 6 bases in between.

The chain links TRBV6-1 to TRBJ2-7, with no clear D. Between the trimmed V and J ends, which lost 2 bases and 8 bases, there was a span of 10 bases. Germline V gives CDR1 MNHNS, CDR2 SASEGT. The CDR3 has 12 residues. In nucleotides, the CDR3 is TGTGCCAGCAGTGAAACGGGTTATCAGCAGTACTTC. Encoded protein: CASSETGYQQYF.

This clone was detected a few times. The chain links TRBV9 to TRBJ2-2, with D maybe TRBD2 (6 bases). Germline V lookup: CDR1 SGDLS, CDR2 YYNGEE. V shed 6 bases and J shed 6 bases, with 12 bases lying between them. This CDR3 is built from 13 residues. CDR3 amino acids: CASTGRWAGELFF. CDR3 nucleotides: TGTGCCAGCACGGGGAGGTGGGCCGGGGAGCTGTTTTTT.

This chain links TRBV24-1 with TRBJ2-3; TRBD1 is a possible D gene (5 bases). Germline V lookup: CDR1 KGHDR, CDR2 SFDVKD. Trimming pared 3 bases from V and 6 bases from J, leaving 18 bases between. The CDR3 has 16 amino acids. CDR3 DNA: TGTGCCACCAGTGATAATGTGGCAGGGCAGGCGGATACGCAGTATTTT. Translated: CATSDNVAGQADTQYF.

The gene calls are TRBV5-6 and TRBJ2-2; 8 nucleotides line up with TRBD2. The CDR3 loop spans 17 amino acids. After removal of 0 bases from V and 5 bases from J, the junction contained 9 bases not matched to a gene. CDR1 and CDR2 (germline): SGHDT, YYEEEE. The DNA of the CDR3 is TGTGCCAGCAGCTTGGCGAATCAGCGGGGGAAGACCGGGGAGCTGTTTTTT. It specifies CASSLANQRGKTGELFF.

The chain recombines TRBV6-4 with TRBJ1-5; perhaps TRBD1 as D (5 bases). The CDR3 length is 14 residues. Germline CDR1 is MRHNA and CDR2 is SNTAGT. The germline V and J ends were trimmed by 9 bases and 0 bases, with 12 bases remaining between them. Here the CDR3 DNA reads TGTGCCAGAACAGGATGGTATAGCAATCAGCCCCAGCATTTT. It yields the protein CARTGWYSNQPQHF.

The chain carries TRBV14 and TRBJ1-4, with TRBD1 matching over 7 bases. The germline CDR1 and CDR2 sequences are SGHDN and FVKESK. V dropped 4 bases and J dropped 2; count of bases not matched to a gene: 4. The CDR3 is 15 amino acids. The CDR3: CASSRLGQTNEKLFF. Here the CDR3 DNA reads TGTGCCAGCAGCCGCTTGGGACAGACTAATGAAAAACTGTTTTTT.

This chain joins TRBV6-5 and TRBJ2-7, with D tentatively TRBD2 (5 bases). CDR1 and CDR2 from the germline V gene are MNHEY and SVGAGI. The CDR3 sequence is 14 residues long. V dropped 6 bases and J dropped 0 bases, with 12 bases sitting between them. CDR3 bases: TGTGCCAGCAGGGACTGGTTGAGCTCCTACGAGCAGTACTTC. It translates to CASRDWLSSYEQYF.

The rearrangement links TRBV6-5 to TRBJ2-7; 7 bases map to TRBD1. Germline trimming cut 5 bases from V and 3 bases from J; bases unmatched to any gene: 7. Germline CDR1 is MNHEY and CDR2 is SVGAGI. This CDR3 contains 14 residues. The CDR3 region has the DNA TGTGCCAGCAGTAGGACAGGTTCCTACTACGAGCAGTACTTC. As protein: CASSRTGSYYEQYF.

The V gene is TRBV11-2, the J gene TRBJ2-6, with D perhaps matching TRBD1 (6 bases). Germline-derived CDR1 and CDR2 are SGHAT and FQNNGV. The CDR3 is 15 residues long. V lost 4 bases to trimming and J lost 4 bases, with 11 bases between them. CDR3 protein: CASSSTGPGANVLTF. As DNA, the CDR3 is TGTGCCAGCAGCTCTACAGGGCCCGGGGCCAACGTCCTGACTTTC. Based on the CDR3 plus reference TRBV11-2 and TRBJ2-6, the full variable domain is EAGVAQSPRYKIIEKRQSVAFWCNPISGHATLYWYQQILGQGPKLLIQFQNNGVVDDSQLPKDRFSAERLKGVDSTLKIQPAKLEDSAVYLCASSSTGPGANVLTFGAGSRLTVL.